Described below is a single TCR beta chain sequence and its context. V was cut by 0 bases and J by 7 bases, with 11 bases left in between. This CDR3 is built from 14 residues. Germline values: CDR1 SGHNT, CDR2 YYREEE (reference sequence). The record originates from a study of blood T cell repertoires in COVID-19. Study-level information: Sources were T cells, B-cell-depleted T cells, or PBMCs; the material itself was cDNA or gDNA.

The table came from immunoSEQ multiplex PCR; TCRdb's copy has only in-frame clones and leaves some out. The repertoire holds 250,000 to 350,000 clones, with 89% as singletons. Participants' own reports of clinical history determined their cohort assignment. Source material: PBMCs or T cells enriched from blood (not recorded which). V usage is TRBV5-4 and J usage is TRBJ1-5; the D is unclear. The sequence came from a woman between 50 and 59 years old who had been exposed to COVID-19. Here the CDR3 reads CASSLDPVGQPQHF. The CDR3 nucleotides read TGTGCCAGCAGCTTGGATCCGGTCGGGCAGCCCCAGCATTTT.